One and the same sample provided the 18 T cell receptor beta chains below, sequenced in a study of tumor-infiltrating lymphocytes in localized non-small cell lung cancer. Assay used: immunoSEQ multiplex PCR; TCRdb lists only in-frame clones, some missing. This sample has about 24,000 clones, with approximately 59% found just once. Sequenced sample: lung tumor tissue. These receptors all stem from a human donor with non-small cell lung cancer.

The CDR3 sequence is CASSLRSGRSSGANVLTF. The DNA for the CDR3 is TGTGCCAGCAGTTTAAGGTCAGGACGGAGCTCTGGGGCCAACGTCCTGACTTTC. The rearrangement links TRBV28 to TRBJ2-6; no definite D call. The CDR3 is made up of 18 amino acids. In germline, CDR1 is MDHEN, CDR2 SYDVKM. The V end was cut by 2 bases, the J end by 0 bases, with 14 bases between.

The V and J genes are TRBV4-1 and TRBJ1-2, with TRBD1 matching over 8 bases. Germline assignment: CDR1 MGHRA and CDR2 YSYEKL. There are 16 residues in the CDR3. The V and J ends lost 4 bases and 6 bases, in that order; junction bases with no gene match: 13. The CDR3 DNA reads as TGCGCCAGCAGCCCACATCCGGACAGGGCAGTGGATGGCTACACCTTC. Translated: CASSPHPDRAVDGYTF.

This chain connects TRBV28 to TRBJ2-2; maybe TRBD1 (5 bases). The CDR3 consists of 16 residues. Trimming stripped 2 bases from V and 2 bases from J, with 12 bases between. CDR1 and CDR2 (germline): MDHEN, SYDVKM. CDR3 nucleotide sequence: TGTGCCAGCAGTTTACCAGGGTCGACTAACACCGGGGAGCTGTTTTTT. Encoded protein: CASSLPGSTNTGELFF.

The chain couples TRBV28 to TRBJ2-7; D gene ambiguous. The germline gives CDR1 MDHEN, CDR2 SYDVKM. Trimming left V 8 bases short and J 3 bases short, with 14 bases between. The CDR3 length is 13 residues. CDR3 DNA sequence: TGTGCCAGCCGCCCCGCTCCAAACTACGAGCAGTACTTC. Translating it yields CASRPAPNYEQYF.

This chain connects TRBV2 to TRBJ1-1; D is unclear. Germline V lookup: CDR1 SNHLY, CDR2 FYNNEI. Between the trimmed V and J ends, which lost 5 bases and 6 bases, there was a span of 10 bases. This CDR3 comprises 12 residues. CDR3 loop: CASSLYSAEAFF. CDR3 in DNA: TGTGCCAGCAGTCTCTATTCTGCTGAAGCTTTCTTT.

V and J are TRBV27 and TRBJ2-7; D call uncertain. The CDR3 totals 12 residues. V dropped 2 bases and J dropped 6 bases, with 8 bases sitting between them. From germline, CDR1 is MNHEY and CDR2 SMNVEV (reference sequence). The CDR3: CASSLGFGEQYF. CDR3 DNA sequence: TGTGCCAGCAGTTTAGGTTTCGGCGAGCAGTACTTC.

V gene TRBV7-3 combines with J gene TRBJ2-1; the D gene is possibly TRBD1 (5 bases). This CDR3 has 14 residues. CDR1 is SGHTA and CDR2 is FQGTGA in the germline V gene. Between the trimmed V and J ends, which lost 5 bases and 4 bases, there was a span of 12 bases. The CDR3 DNA sequence: TGTGCCAGCAGCCTCTCAGGGTTTTACAATGAGCAGTTCTTC. Protein product: CASSLSGFYNEQFF.

The chain uses TRBV15 and TRBJ2-3; D gene uncertain. The CDR3 length is 15 residues. Germline V CDR1 and CDR2: LNHNV, YYDKDF (reference sequence). V shed 0 bases and J shed 0 bases, with 7 bases lying between them. The CDR3 loop is CATSRDPTSTDTQYF. The CDR3 nucleotides read TGTGCCACCAGCAGAGACCCGACTAGCACAGATACGCAGTATTTT.

The chain joins TRBV9 to TRBJ2-5, with no clear D. CDR3 length: 14 residues. Trimming removed 2 bases at V and 2 bases at J, with 10 bases between. The germline V gene encodes CDR1 SGDLS and CDR2 YYNGEE. The CDR3, as DNA: TGTGCCAGCAGCGTTATGGGTGGGCAAGAGACCCAGTACTTC. Translated, it gives CASSVMGGQETQYF.

CDR3 region: CASSYSGFEPQHF. The CDR3 nucleotides are TGTGCCAGCAGTTACAGCGGGTTTGAGCCCCAGCATTTT. The V gene is TRBV5-5, the J gene TRBJ1-5, with no clear D. Germline CDR1 reads SGHKS; CDR2 reads YYEKEE (reference sequence). V dropped 5 bases and J dropped 8 bases, with 14 bases sitting between them. The CDR3 has 13 residues.

The chain uses TRBV30 and TRBJ1-1, with D maybe TRBD1 (5 bases). The germline CDR1 and CDR2 sequences are GTSNPN and SVGIG (reference sequence). CDR3 size: 16 residues. V gave up 3 bases and J gave up 0 bases, with 17 bases separating them. The CDR3: CAWRKRWGSLNTEAFF. The CDR3 DNA is TGTGCCTGGAGAAAGCGGTGGGGGAGTTTGAACACTGAAGCTTTCTTT.

The chain couples TRBV5-1 to TRBJ2-2; D perhaps matches TRBD2 (5 bases). V was trimmed by 1 base and J by 2 bases, leaving 24 bases between them. This CDR3 comprises 20 residues. Germline V CDR1 and CDR2: SGHRS, YFSETQ. The CDR3, as DNA: TGCGCCAGCAGCTTGCAGCTTGCTGGAGGCGCCATCCTAAACACCGGGGAGCTGTTTTTT. Its translation: CASSLQLAGGAILNTGELFF. The full variable domain, its missing parts supplied by reference TRBV5-1 and TRBJ2-2, is KAGVTQTPRYLIKTRGQQVTLSCSPISGHRSVSWYQQTPGQGLQFLFEYFSETQRNKGNFPGRFSGRQFSNSRSEMNVSTLELGDSALYLCASSLQLAGGAILNTGELFFGEGSRLTVL.

The chain joins TRBV2 to TRBJ2-5; D is unclear. Trimming took off 6 bases at V and 2 bases at J, with 10 bases between the two ends. This CDR3 has 13 amino acids. Germline CDR1 reads SNHLY; CDR2 reads FYNNEI. The CDR3 is CASRVSRQETQYF. The CDR3 nucleotides are TGTGCCAGCAGAGTCAGTCGACAAGAGACCCAGTACTTC.

V is TRBV30 and J is TRBJ2-7; possibly TRBD1 for D (5 bases). Germline CDR1 and CDR2: GTSNPN and SVGIG (reference sequence). Between the trimmed V and J ends, which lost 5 bases and 5 bases, there was a span of 10 bases. The length of the CDR3 is 11 residues. The CDR3 nucleotides read TGTGCCTGGTCCTCCAGGGACGAGCAGTACTTC. It yields the protein CAWSSRDEQYF.

The gene calls are TRBV11-3 and TRBJ2-3; possibly TRBD1 or TRBD2 for D (6 bases each). CDR3 length equals 17 residues. The V end was cut by 0 bases, the J end by 2 bases, with 15 bases between. The germline gives CDR1 SGHNT, CDR2 YENEEA. CDR3 nucleotide sequence: TGTGCCAGCAGCTTAGATAGGGGGGAGGAACCCACAGATACGCAGTATTTT. This sequence encodes CASSLDRGEEPTDTQYF.

The chain couples TRBV12-5 to TRBJ2-1, with unresolved D. The germline V gene encodes CDR1 LGHNT and CDR2 FRNRAP. The CDR3 is made up of 12 amino acids. The V and J ends lost 7 bases and 4 bases respectively, with 8 bases between them. DNA for the CDR3: TGTGCTAGTGCTAAGGTTTACAATGAGCAGTTCTTC. Its translation is CASAKVYNEQFF.

DNA for the CDR3: TGCGCCAGCAGCCCTGCAGCGCAGCGGGGACCCACAGGGTTTGGCTATGGCTACACCTTC. It codes for CASSPAAQRGPTGFGYGYTF. This chain connects TRBV5-1 to TRBJ1-2; D is perhaps TRBD1 (6 bases). Trimming pared 4 bases from V and 4 bases from J, leaving 32 bases between. CDR1 is SGHRS and CDR2 is YFSETQ in the germline V gene. This CDR3 has 20 residues.

This clone was found a few times. This chain joins TRBV7-9 and TRBJ1-5; no definite D call. The V gene's germline CDR1 is SEHNR and CDR2 FQNEAQ (reference sequence). This CDR3 is built from 14 residues. Trimming cost V 1 base and J 9 bases, with 13 bases left between them. The DNA for the CDR3 is TGTGCCAGCAGCTTAGAGATACAAGGAGTGCCCCAGCATTTT. This gives the protein CASSLEIQGVPQHF.